The present entry profiles one TCR beta chain with its context. Per the original data handling: Estimation of nucleated cell counts relied on the amplification of reference gene primers. The protocol was immunoSEQ multiplex PCR, while the TCRdb copy is restricted to in-frame clones and leaves out a portion. That table furnishes V, J and clone size, whereas the DNA furnished D and trimming. The table shows 62,000 or so clones, with approximately 92% occurring only once. This sample is drawn from a study of blood T cell repertoires in COVID-19. Across the study: There were acute and convalescent COVID-19 samples, and they came from the United States, Italy and Spain. In each case, the material was cDNA or gDNA derived from T cells, B-cell-depleted T cells, or PBMCs.

V lost 4 bases to trimming and J lost 7 bases, with 19 bases between them. CDR1 is MGHRA, CDR2 YSYEKL, per germline. The CDR3 has 15 amino acids. The receptor was derived from a man aged 50-60 years with active COVID-19. This sequence joins TRBV4-1 and TRBJ1-2, with a possible D match to TRBD1 (6 bases). Sequencing was performed on peripheral blood. This chain's CDR3 is CASSLNGGSTTGYTF. In nucleotides, the CDR3 is TGCGCCAGCAGCCTCAATGGGGGCAGTACCACTGGCTACACCTTC.